Reported below is one TCR beta chain. This sample stems from a study of radiotherapy plus CTLA-4 blockade in lung cancer. Produced via immunoSEQ multiplex PCR; TCRdb's table is partial and in-frame only. The sample gives 85,000 to 90,000 clones, around 87% of which show up once; around 17% is in the top ten. V shed 3 bases, J shed 2 bases, and the junction held 7 bases outside the gene matches. Germline CDR1 SGHRS, CDR2 YFSETQ. The CDR3 has 17 amino acids. The chain employs TRBV5-1 and TRBJ2-7; 14 bases are a match to TRBD2. The input for sequencing was peripheral blood, taken from a patient treated with radiotherapy plus ipilimumab. The source of this sequence is a human donor with non-small cell lung cancer that progressed on radiotherapy plus ipilimumab. This CDR3 reads CASSWGLAGEGPYEQYF. CDR3 DNA sequence: TGCGCCAGCAGCTGGGGACTAGCGGGAGAGGGCCCCTACGAGCAGTACTTC.